Listed below are T cell receptor beta chains from one sample, sequenced in a study of cytomegalovirus exposure and HLA in healthy donors. The protocol was immunoSEQ multiplex PCR, while the TCRdb copy is restricted to in-frame clones and leaves out a portion. The sample includes 200,000 to 250,000 clones, more than 75% seen only once; the top ten take around 3%. The sequencing sample was made of PBMCs. The source is a woman between 40 and 50 years old in good health and CMV-seronegative. Each CDR3 is given with its conserved first and last residue. The order of the fields is D gene, J gene, V gene, clone size, CDR3 protein, CDR3 DNA. A D gene is named only where the DNA matches it firmly. For some rows the clone size is stated as once, few or many, or as a class when expanded; others skip it.

.	TRBJ2-7	TRBV30	.	CAWKGLTYEQYF	TGTGCCTGGAAGGGGTTAACCTACGAGCAGTACTTC
TRBD1	TRBJ2-7	TRBV27	.	CASSLFTGVYEQYF	TGTGCCAGCAGTTTATTCACAGGGGTCTACGAGCAGTACTTC
.	TRBJ2-5	TRBV5-6	few	CASSQQGGRRETQYF	TGTGCCAGCAGCCAGCAGGGGGGCCGGCGGGAGACCCAGTACTTC
TRBD2	TRBJ2-2	TRBV2	.	CASRGGPATGELFF	TGTGCCAGCCGGGGGGGCCCGGCCACCGGGGAGCTGTTTTTT
TRBD1	TRBJ2-3	TRBV28	once	CASSPLTGAGDTQYF	TGTGCCAGCAGTCCCTTAACAGGGGCTGGAGATACGCAGTATTTT
.	TRBJ2-2	TRBV7-6	.	CASSLLGGQSLTGELFF	TGTGCCAGCAGCCTATTGGGGGGACAGTCCTTAACCGGGGAGCTGTTTTTT
.	TRBJ2-7	TRBV5-1	.	CASSPGTYSYEQYF	TGCGCCAGCAGCCCGGGGACTTATTCCTACGAGCAGTACTTC
TRBD1	TRBJ2-7	TRBV7-2	.	CASNPGQGVLYEQYF	TGTGCCAGCAACCCGGGACAGGGGGTACTCTACGAGCAGTACTTC
.	TRBJ2-6	TRBV28	.	CASSSFGANVLTF	TGTGCCAGCAGTAGCTTTGGGGCCAACGTCCTGACTTTC
.	TRBJ2-7	TRBV4-1	.	CASSQNLGTYEQYF	TGCGCCAGCAGCCAAAATCTGGGCACCTACGAGCAGTACTTC
TRBD2	TRBJ2-3	TRBV10-3	.	CAIRIGLAGDTDTQYF	TGTGCCATCAGAATAGGACTAGCGGGAGACACAGATACGCAGTATTTT
TRBD1	TRBJ1-4	TRBV30	.	CAWSRGQGNEKLFF	TGTGCCTGGAGTAGGGGACAGGGGAACGAAAAACTGTTTTTT
TRBD1	TRBJ2-7	TRBV28	.	CASSLVGTGAYEQYF	TGTGCCAGCAGTTTGGTAGGGACAGGGGCCTACGAGCAGTACTTC
TRBD1	TRBJ2-7	TRBV6-6	few	CASSYAGTGVTEQYF	TGTGCCAGCAGTTACGCCGGGACAGGGGTTACCGAGCAGTACTTC
.	TRBJ1-2	TRBV6-5	.	CASSLDLSSYGYTF	TGTGCCAGCAGTCTCGATCTATCTTCCTATGGCTACACCTTC
TRBD1	TRBJ2-2	TRBV27	.	CASRRNLGGGNTGELFF	TGTGCCAGCAGGAGAAATCTAGGGGGCGGGAACACCGGGGAGCTGTTTTTT
.	TRBJ1-2	TRBV2	.	CASSEWLNRASRGDYTF	TGTGCCAGCAGTGAATGGCTCAACAGGGCGTCCCGAGGAGACTACACCTTC
TRBD2	TRBJ2-1	TRBV7-9	.	CASSLILADEQFF	TGTGCCAGCAGCTTGATACTAGCGGATGAGCAGTTCTTC
.	TRBJ2-7	TRBV5-6	.	CASSLGVDKFSYEQYF	TGTGCCAGCAGCCTTGGAGTTGATAAGTTCTCCTACGAGCAGTACTTC
.	TRBJ1-5	TRBV28	.	CASSLWVGHHGNQPQHF	TGTGCCAGCAGTTTATGGGTTGGCCACCACGGCAATCAGCCCCAGCATTTT
.	TRBJ2-5	TRBV27	.	CASSEKTVPGQTQYF	TGTGCCAGCAGCGAAAAGACAGTCCCCGGGCAGACCCAGTACTTC
.	TRBJ2-3	TRBV30	once	CAWKARVGDTQYF	TGTGCCTGGAAGGCCAGGGTTGGGGATACGCAGTATTTT
TRBD2	TRBJ2-1	TRBV28	.	CASSPPGQGLIAGAYNEQFF	TGTGCCAGCAGTCCGCCGGGCCAAGGACTGATAGCGGGGGCCTACAATGAGCAGTTCTTC
TRBD2	TRBJ2-7	TRBV5-1	once	CASSLAEYGRSSYEQYF	TGCGCCAGCAGCTTGGCCGAATACGGGAGGAGCTCCTACGAGCAGTACTTC
TRBD1	TRBJ2-7	TRBV6-6	.	CASSQTGGERNEQYF	TGTGCCAGCAGCCAGACAGGGGGCGAAAGGAACGAGCAGTACTTC
TRBD2	TRBJ2-7	TRBV5-6	.	CASSPGLAGVYEQYF	TGTGCCAGCAGCCCGGGACTAGCGGGAGTCTACGAGCAGTACTTC
.	TRBJ1-1	TRBV5-1	.	CASGPRGLNTEAFF	TGCGCCAGCGGACCGAGGGGGTTGAACACTGAAGCTTTCTTT
TRBD1	TRBJ1-2	TRBV7-9	.	CASSLDGQGYGYTF	TGTGCCAGCAGCTTAGACGGACAGGGGTATGGCTACACCTTC
TRBD2	TRBJ2-7	TRBV19	.	CASSMAGGSYEQYF	TGTGCCAGTAGTATGGCGGGAGGGTCCTACGAGCAGTACTTC
.	TRBJ1-2	TRBV10-3	few	CAILSDRPYGYTF	TGTGCCATCCTTTCGGACAGACCATATGGCTACACCTTC
TRBD2	TRBJ2-3	TRBV4-2	.	CASSQVGLAGPTDTQYF	TGTGCCAGCAGCCAAGTGGGCCTAGCGGGACCCACAGATACGCAGTATTTT
.	TRBJ1-4	TRBV28	.	CASSSRDWYNEKLFF	TGTGCCAGCAGTTCCCGAGACTGGTATAATGAAAAACTGTTTTTT
.	TRBJ1-1	TRBV18	few	CASSSILEAFF	TGTGCCAGCTCAAGCATTCTTGAAGCTTTCTTT
TRBD2	TRBJ2-1	TRBV5-4	.	CASSPGTSGYNEQFF	TGTGCCAGCAGCCCCGGGACTAGCGGATACAATGAGCAGTTCTTC
.	TRBJ2-7	TRBV19	.	CASGGGSYEQYF	TGTGCCAGTGGAGGCGGCTCCTACGAGCAGTACTTC
.	TRBJ1-2	TRBV27	once	CASSLGANLYGYTF	TGTGCCAGCAGTTTAGGGGCAAATCTCTATGGCTACACCTTC
.	TRBJ1-1	TRBV23-1	.	CASSHRVMNTEAFF	TGCGCCAGCAGTCATCGGGTCATGAACACTGAAGCTTTCTTT
.	TRBJ1-1	TRBV28	.	CASSLPLGGTEAFF	TGTGCCAGCAGCCTTCCCTTGGGGGGGACTGAAGCTTTCTTT
.	TRBJ1-1	TRBV5-1	.	CASNPGESTEAFF	TGCGCCAGCAATCCAGGGGAGAGCACTGAAGCTTTCTTT
TRBD1	TRBJ1-5	TRBV19	.	CASWDRVHNQPQHF	TGTGCCAGCTGGGACAGGGTCCACAATCAGCCCCAGCATTTT
TRBD1	TRBJ2-5	TRBV6-1	few	CASGRGQGTETQYF	TGTGCCAGCGGGCGGGGACAGGGGACGGAGACCCAGTACTTC
.	TRBJ2-7	TRBV4-2	.	CASSQETTTYEQYF	TGTGCCAGCAGCCAAGAGACTACTACCTACGAGCAGTACTTC
.	TRBJ1-5	TRBV27	once	CASSLTGYSNQPQHF	TGTGCCAGCAGTTTGACAGGCTATAGCAATCAGCCCCAGCATTTT
.	TRBJ2-7	TRBV7-3	.	CASSSQGYEQYF	TGTGCCAGCAGCTCTCAGGGGTACGAGCAGTACTTC
.	TRBJ2-1	TRBV30	.	CAWSVTEIYNEQFF	TGTGCCTGGAGTGTAACGGAGATCTACAATGAGCAGTTCTTC
TRBD1	TRBJ2-7	TRBV29-1	.	CSVEKGANYEQYF	TGCAGCGTTGAAAAGGGGGCAAATTATGAGCAGTACTTC
TRBD1	TRBJ1-2	TRBV7-9	.	CASSGTGAAGYTF	TGTGCCAGCAGCGGGACAGGGGCGGCTGGCTACACCTTC